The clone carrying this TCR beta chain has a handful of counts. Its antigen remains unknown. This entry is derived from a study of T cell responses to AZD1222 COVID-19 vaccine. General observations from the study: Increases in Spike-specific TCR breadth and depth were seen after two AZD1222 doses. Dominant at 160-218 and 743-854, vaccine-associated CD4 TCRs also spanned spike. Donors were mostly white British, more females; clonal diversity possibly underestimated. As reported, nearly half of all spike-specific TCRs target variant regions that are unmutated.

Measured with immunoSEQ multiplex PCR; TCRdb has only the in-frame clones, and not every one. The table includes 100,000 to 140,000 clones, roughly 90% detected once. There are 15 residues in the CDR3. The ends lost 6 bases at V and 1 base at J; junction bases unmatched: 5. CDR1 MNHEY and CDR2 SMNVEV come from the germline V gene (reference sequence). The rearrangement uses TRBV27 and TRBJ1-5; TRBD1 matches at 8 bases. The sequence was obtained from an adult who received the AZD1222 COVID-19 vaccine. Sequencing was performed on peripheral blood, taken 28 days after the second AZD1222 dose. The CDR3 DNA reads TGTGCCAGCAGGTTGGGGACAGGCAGCAATCAGCCCCAGCATTTT. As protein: CASRLGTGSNQPQHF.